This TCR beta chain was recovered during a study of T cells expressing NK-cell markers. The CDR3 consists of 19 residues. CDR1 is SGHAT, CDR2 FQNNGV, per germline. TCRdb reprocessed the 5' RACE reads; each CDR3 protein has one entry and no DNA is given. This table lists about 550,000 distinct CDR3 sequences. This chain connects TRBV11-2 to TRBJ2-1; TCRdb indicates TRBD2, and absent DNA this call remains unverified. This receptor was taken from a man between 18 and 35 years old in good health. Sequences were obtained from blood T cells: a sorted CD56 or NKG2C T cell subset, CD4+ or CD8+ T cells, or bulk PBMC T cells (not recorded which). CDR3 amino acids: CASSLWTSGDSSSYNEQFF.